This T cell receptor (beta chain) was captured in a study of CD8 T cells in ankylosing spondylitis. By quantitative 5'-RACE with molecular barcodes, the TCR beta libraries were made. MiXCR, run by TCRdb on the 5' RACE reads, gives a single entry per CDR3 protein. The table lists a few hundred thousand distinct CDR3 sequences, approximately 17% of them singletons. Notes on the study in general: Reportedly, disease-linked clones are significantly enriched in ankylosing spondylitis patients' matched synovial fluid. Past research had described some motif variants in reactive arthritis synovial fluid and blood. Roughly eight highly homologous variants made up a TCR beta motif, and this motif appeared characteristic of ankylosing spondylitis blood.

In regard to this clonotype: Its specificity is not known.

Trimming left V 5 bases short and J 2 bases short, with 10 bases between. This CDR3 has 12 residues. CDR1 and CDR2 (germline): DFQATT, SNEGSKA (reference sequence). The TCR sequence derives from a male donor with ankylosing spondylitis. Sequencing was carried out using blood, either unsorted or a sorted T cell fraction (not recorded which). The genes are TRBV20-1 and TRBJ2-7; D unresolved. CDR3 residues: CSAVTGPYEQYF. The CDR3 nucleotides are TGCAGTGCTGTAACCGGACCCTACGAGCAGTACTTC.